The 8 T cell receptor beta chains below all came from one sample that was sequenced in a study of blood T cell repertoires in COVID-19. Repertoires were generated with immunoSEQ multiplex PCR, while TCRdb's copy carries only in-frame clones and drops some. The sample records some 100,000 clones, 90% being singletons. Sequenced sample: peripheral blood. The receptors were sampled from a man between 50 and 59 years old with acute or convalescent COVID-19.

This clone was detected a few times. This rearrangement joins TRBV19 to TRBJ1-2; D unresolved. V dropped 1 base and J dropped 10 bases, with 16 bases sitting between them. The CDR3 length is 14 residues. CDR1 is LNHDA, CDR2 SQIVND, per germline (reference sequence). The CDR3 DNA sequence: TGTGCCAGTAGTATAGGGAGGGCCGAATCTGCCTACACCTTC. This translates into CASSIGRAESAYTF.

V gene TRBV7-8 combines with J gene TRBJ1-2; TRBD1 matches 11 bases. With V trimmed by 6 bases and J by 2 bases, 8 bases remained unmatched. The germline CDR1 and CDR2 sequences are SGHVS and FQNEAQ. The CDR3 loop spans 16 amino acids. CDR3 loop: CASRSSRDRGNYGYTF. The CDR3 DNA is TGTGCCAGCAGATCAAGCCGGGACAGGGGGAACTATGGCTACACCTTC.

V gene TRBV10-3 combines with J gene TRBJ2-2; a possible D gene is TRBD2 (6 bases). The length of the CDR3 is 14 residues. Germline assignment: CDR1 ENHRY and CDR2 SYGVKD. Trimming pared 11 bases from V and 6 bases from J, leaving 19 bases between. This CDR3 is CALEAEGSSGELFF. In nucleotides, the CDR3 is TGTGCCCTAGAAGCGGAGGGGTCATCCGGGGAGCTGTTTTTT.

The chain employs TRBV6-2 or TRBV6-3 and TRBJ1-1, with D perhaps TRBD1 (5 bases). Germline-derived CDR1 and CDR2 are MNHEY and SVGEGT. V was clipped by 2 bases and J by 5 bases, with 12 bases between them. The CDR3 covers 14 residues. CDR3 residues: CASSYQGSTTEAFF. The CDR3 DNA reads TGTGCCAGCAGTTACCAGGGAAGCACGACTGAAGCTTTCTTT.

V is TRBV19 and J is TRBJ1-1; TRBD1 is a possible D gene (6 bases). Germline V gene lookup returns CDR1 LNHDA and CDR2 SQIVND (reference sequence). Deletions cut 6 bases from V and 5 bases from J, with 22 bases between. The CDR3 has 16 amino acids. The CDR3 spells CASSEGRGPRETEAFF. CDR3 sequence (DNA): TGTGCCAGTAGCGAGGGGCGGGGGCCTAGGGAGACTGAAGCTTTCTTT.

The chain employs TRBV7-2 and TRBJ2-5; possible D gene TRBD2, 5 bases. This CDR3 contains 12 residues. Trimming stripped 4 bases from V and 9 bases from J, with 12 bases between. Germline V gene lookup returns CDR1 SGHTA and CDR2 FQGNSA. The DNA of the CDR3 is TGTGCCAGCAGCTCGGGGTCGTCGGCCCAGTACTTC. This sequence encodes CASSSGSSAQYF.

The chain joins TRBV7-9 to TRBJ2-3; possibly TRBD2 for D (5 bases). The CDR3 contains 16 residues. Trimming shortened V by 1 base and J by 2 bases, and 13 bases separated the two germline ends. Germline V gene data show CDR1 as SEHNR and CDR2 as FQNEAQ (reference sequence). CDR3 protein: CASSLVSSGYTDTQYF. In DNA, the CDR3 is TGTGCCAGCAGCTTAGTATCGAGCGGATACACAGATACGCAGTATTTT.

This clone was detected once. The chain combines TRBV11-3 with TRBJ2-7, with 7 nucleotides matching TRBD2. Germline lookup yields CDR1 SGHNT and CDR2 YENEEA. V shed 7 bases and J 0 bases; nucleotides not matched to a gene: 9. CDR3 length equals 15 residues. DNA for the CDR3: TGTGCCAGCACATCCGGGCTAGCGGCCTCCTACGAGCAGTACTTC. Protein sequence: CASTSGLAASYEQYF.